This is a list of T cell receptor beta chains from one sample in a study of identical twins. TCRdb redid the calling of the 5' RACE reads with MiXCR, one entry per CDR3 protein. The sample has about 220,000 distinct CDR3 sequences, 7% to 8.5% seen once. The sample also formed part of further work on yellow fever vaccine responses in identical twins.

Sequencing used CD8+ T cells sorted from blood. The receptors derive from a woman aged 18-29 years in good health. Both conserved end residues are part of each CDR3. D genes are given only for firm matches. Size tells how often a clone was seen (once, few, many) or the class of an expanded clone, and some rows leave it out.

CDR3 DNA: TGTGCCAGCAGCACCCAGGGTTTTAATTCACCCCTCCACTTT
CDR3 protein: CASSTQGFNSPLHF
J gene: TRBJ1-6
D gene: -
clone size: -
CDR3 length: 14
V gene: TRBV9

CDR3 DNA: TGTGCCAGCACCCTTGGTTACTCGGCTGAGCAGTTCTTC
CDR3 protein: CASTLGYSAEQFF
J gene: TRBJ2-1
D gene: -
clone size: many
CDR3 length: 13
V gene: TRBV7-9

CDR3 DNA: TGTGCCAGCAGTGACCCGATGGGACAGGGCCTCTCCGCTGAAGCTTTCTTT
CDR3 protein: CASSDPMGQGLSAEAFF
J gene: TRBJ1-1
D gene: TRBD1
clone size: few
CDR3 length: 17
V gene: TRBV6-1

CDR3 DNA: TGTGCCAGCACCCCTTTTCTGAGCGGTTTATACAATGAGCAGTTCTTC
CDR3 protein: CASTPFLSGLYNEQFF
J gene: TRBJ2-1
D gene: -
clone size: -
CDR3 length: 16
V gene: TRBV12-3/TRBV12-4

CDR3 DNA: TGTGCCAGTAAGCGGGAGTGGTTAGGCTCCTACAATGAGCAGTTCTTC
CDR3 protein: CASKREWLGSYNEQFF
J gene: TRBJ2-1
D gene: TRBD2
clone size: many
CDR3 length: 16
V gene: TRBV28

CDR3 DNA: TGTGCCAGCAGTCCCGCCGGAGGGCTCGAGCAGTACTTC
CDR3 protein: CASSPAGGLEQYF
J gene: TRBJ2-7
D gene: -
clone size: few
CDR3 length: 13
V gene: TRBV28

CDR3 DNA: TGTGCCAGCTGCCTGGGGGGCCCGGGGGAGCTGTTTTTT
CDR3 protein: CASCLGGPGELFF
J gene: TRBJ2-2
D gene: -
clone size: -
CDR3 length: 13
V gene: TRBV6-2/TRBV6-3

CDR3 DNA: TGCAGCGTTCCGGGACAGGGAGCGCAGTATTTT
CDR3 protein: CSVPGQGAQYF
J gene: TRBJ2-3
D gene: TRBD1
clone size: many
CDR3 length: 11
V gene: TRBV29-1

CDR3 DNA: TGTGCCAGCAGTAATCTAGCGGGAAGTACAGATACGCAGTATTTT
CDR3 protein: CASSNLAGSTDTQYF
J gene: TRBJ2-3
D gene: TRBD2
clone size: -
CDR3 length: 15
V gene: TRBV6-1

CDR3 DNA: TGTGCCAGCTTTGGACTAGCGGAGCAAAACAATGAGCAGTTCTTC
CDR3 protein: CASFGLAEQNNEQFF
J gene: TRBJ2-1
D gene: TRBD2
clone size: many
CDR3 length: 15
V gene: TRBV2

CDR3 DNA: TGCGCCAGCAGCTTGCAGACTAGCGGGTTCACCGGGGAGCTGTTTTTT
CDR3 protein: CASSLQTSGFTGELFF
J gene: TRBJ2-2
D gene: TRBD2
clone size: -
CDR3 length: 16
V gene: TRBV5-1

CDR3 DNA: TGCAGCGCCACAAAACCCGACAGGGAAGGCTACACCTTC
CDR3 protein: CSATKPDREGYTF
J gene: TRBJ1-2
D gene: TRBD1
clone size: few
CDR3 length: 13
V gene: TRBV29-1

CDR3 DNA: TGTGCCAGCAGCTATAACGGTATACGGGATGAAAAACTGTTTTTT
CDR3 protein: CASSYNGIRDEKLFF
J gene: TRBJ1-4
D gene: -
clone size: few
CDR3 length: 15
V gene: TRBV13

CDR3 DNA: TGTGCCAGCAGCGACCCGGGGGAGCCAAAAGGAAATGAGCAGTTCTTC
CDR3 protein: CASSDPGEPKGNEQFF
J gene: TRBJ2-1
D gene: -
clone size: -
CDR3 length: 16
V gene: TRBV25-1

CDR3 DNA: TGCAGCGGCGGGGTATCCTCCTACAATGAGCAGTTCTTC
CDR3 protein: CSGGVSSYNEQFF
J gene: TRBJ2-1
D gene: -
clone size: many
CDR3 length: 13
V gene: TRBV29-1

CDR3 DNA: TGTGCCAGCAGTGAAGCCCCCCAGGGTGGCGGGTACGAGCAGTACTTC
CDR3 protein: CASSEAPQGGGYEQYF
J gene: TRBJ2-7
D gene: -
clone size: -
CDR3 length: 16
V gene: TRBV2

CDR3 DNA: TGTGCCAGCAGCCAAGACAGGCTACACACAGATACGCAGTATTTT
CDR3 protein: CASSQDRLHTDTQYF
J gene: TRBJ2-3
D gene: -
clone size: many
CDR3 length: 15
V gene: TRBV4-2

CDR3 DNA: TGTGCCAGCAGCTTAGAGGGGCAGGCTCCGTCCACAGATACGCAGTATTTT
CDR3 protein: CASSLEGQAPSTDTQYF
J gene: TRBJ2-3
D gene: -
clone size: -
CDR3 length: 17
V gene: TRBV11-2

CDR3 DNA: TGCAGTGCTACCAGTGATGAGCAGTTCTTC
CDR3 protein: CSATSDEQFF
J gene: TRBJ2-1
D gene: -
clone size: few
CDR3 length: 10
V gene: TRBV20-1

CDR3 DNA: TGTGCCAGCAGTTACTCCGGGACAGGGGGCGCCCAGGACTATGGCTACACCTTC
CDR3 protein: CASSYSGTGGAQDYGYTF
J gene: TRBJ1-2
D gene: TRBD1
clone size: few
CDR3 length: 18
V gene: TRBV6-5

CDR3 DNA: TGCAGTGCTAGTCGATGGTTTAATTCACCCCTCCACTTT
CDR3 protein: CSASRWFNSPLHF
J gene: TRBJ1-6
D gene: -
clone size: few
CDR3 length: 13
V gene: TRBV20-1

CDR3 DNA: TGTGCCAGCTCACCAGGAACCGGTGAAGCTTTCTTT
CDR3 protein: CASSPGTGEAFF
J gene: TRBJ1-1
D gene: -
clone size: few
CDR3 length: 12
V gene: TRBV18

CDR3 DNA: TGTGCCAGCAGCTTTCCGGAAACAGGGTGGGAGGAAAAACTGTTTTTT
CDR3 protein: CASSFPETGWEEKLFF
J gene: TRBJ1-4
D gene: -
clone size: few
CDR3 length: 16
V gene: TRBV7-9

CDR3 DNA: TGTGCCAGCAGTTACCGAATTCCGCCCGGGGAGCTGTTTTTT
CDR3 protein: CASSYRIPPGELFF
J gene: TRBJ2-2
D gene: -
clone size: few
CDR3 length: 14
V gene: TRBV6-5

CDR3 DNA: TGTGCCAGCAGGATACAGGGAGGAGATTACAATGAGCAGTTCTTC
CDR3 protein: CASRIQGGDYNEQFF
J gene: TRBJ2-1
D gene: -
clone size: many
CDR3 length: 15
V gene: TRBV12-3/TRBV12-4

CDR3 DNA: TGTGCCAGCAGCCCCGGACAGGGGGCAAGCGGGGAGCTGTTTTTT
CDR3 protein: CASSPGQGASGELFF
J gene: TRBJ2-2
D gene: TRBD1
clone size: many
CDR3 length: 15
V gene: TRBV7-6

CDR3 DNA: TGTGCCAGCAGTGATCCGGGACAGAACTATTATAGCAATCAGCCCCAGCATTTT
CDR3 protein: CASSDPGQNYYSNQPQHF
J gene: TRBJ1-5
D gene: TRBD1
clone size: many
CDR3 length: 18
V gene: TRBV28

CDR3 DNA: TGCGCCAGCAGCTTGGTTCCTAGCGGCCTCTACGAGCAGTACTTC
CDR3 protein: CASSLVPSGLYEQYF
J gene: TRBJ2-7
D gene: TRBD2
clone size: few
CDR3 length: 15
V gene: TRBV5-1

CDR3 DNA: TGTGCCAGCAGTTTATGGACAGGGTCCCACGAGCAGTACTTC
CDR3 protein: CASSLWTGSHEQYF
J gene: TRBJ2-7
D gene: TRBD1
clone size: -
CDR3 length: 14
V gene: TRBV27

CDR3 DNA: TGTGCCAGCAGCCCCATCCCGGGACAGGGCCAAGAGACCCAGTACTTC
CDR3 protein: CASSPIPGQGQETQYF
J gene: TRBJ2-5
D gene: TRBD1
clone size: few
CDR3 length: 16
V gene: TRBV5-6

CDR3 DNA: TGTGCCAGCTCCTACAGTCCGGGACAGGGGATTTATGAGCAGTTCTTC
CDR3 protein: CASSYSPGQGIYEQFF
J gene: TRBJ2-1
D gene: TRBD1
clone size: many
CDR3 length: 16
V gene: TRBV18

CDR3 DNA: TGTGCCAGCAGTTCTAGCGGGGGCACCAATGAGCAGTTCTTC
CDR3 protein: CASSSSGGTNEQFF
J gene: TRBJ2-1
D gene: TRBD2
clone size: few
CDR3 length: 14
V gene: TRBV27